This T cell receptor beta chain was sequenced for a study of cytomegalovirus exposure and HLA in healthy donors. Points from the study as a whole: TCR association rates varied by HLA locus in a later analysis, with DRB1 highest and HLA-C lowest.

PCR employed 60 Vbeta and 13 Jbeta primers. The data were produced by immunoSEQ multiplex PCR, yet TCRdb's version contains in-frame clones alone and is incomplete. The data hold approximately 190,000 clones, with about 90% observed a single time. Everyone who donated was a healthy bone marrow donor. On this clone itself: Its antigen is still unknown.

This receptor was taken from a boy aged 2 to 10 in good health and CMV-seronegative. The sequencing input was PBMCs.

CDR3 sequence: CASSFGGGRVTDTQYF. In DNA, the CDR3 is TGTGCCAGCAGCTTCGGCGGGGGGCGAGTTACAGATACGCAGTATTTT. The rearrangement links TRBV13 to TRBJ2-3, with 8 positions matching TRBD2. This CDR3 is built from 16 residues. V trimming: 3 bases; J trimming: 3 bases; junction bases outside the gene matches: 8. Germline V gene lookup returns CDR1 PRHDT and CDR2 FYEKMQ (reference sequence).